This T cell receptor beta chain appears in the sequencing data of a study of CD8+ T cells in alopecia areata. V lost 7 bases to trimming and J lost 0 bases, with 9 bases between them. The CDR3 contains 12 residues. Germline values: CDR1 SQVTM, CDR2 ANQGSEA. The authors extracted RNA and reverse transcribed it into cDNA as the sequencing template. Here immunoSEQ multiplex PCR was the method, and the copy in TCRdb shows in-frame clones only, minus some. The data contain fewer than 110,000 clones, 65% to 90% of them seen just once; the ten biggest clones take up approximately 10%. The treatment: oral pan-JAK inhibitor, 5-10 mg twice daily.

The sequence was obtained from a human donor with alopecia areata. This rearrangement joins TRBV29-1 to TRBJ1-1; D is undetermined. Specimen: CD8+ T cells sorted from blood, collected at approximately week 34, from a patient treated with tofacitinib. The CDR3 DNA is TGCAGCGCCACATTCATGAACACTGAAGCTTTCTTT. It encodes CSATFMNTEAFF.